These T cell receptor beta chains were read from a single sample in a study of radiotherapy plus CTLA-4 blockade in lung cancer. The repertoire was sequenced with immunoSEQ multiplex PCR; TCRdb's copy has only in-frame clones and lacks some. Of around 99,000 clones listed, about 90% are singletons. This sample comprised peripheral blood, obtained from a patient treated with radiotherapy plus ipilimumab. Receptor source: a human donor with non-small cell lung cancer that progressed on radiotherapy plus ipilimumab. Each CDR3 is given with its conserved first and last residue. Each record gives: clone size, J gene, D gene, V gene, CDR3 DNA, CDR3 protein. The D gene is left open where the match is weak. Clone size, where shown, is once, few, many, or a class for clones that have expanded.

once | TRBJ2-1 | TRBD2 | TRBV5-4 | TGTGCCAGCAGCCAACCGGGACTAGCGTCCTACAATGAGCAGTTCTTC | CASSQPGLASYNEQFF
- | TRBJ2-7 | - | TRBV5-6 | TGTGCCAGCAGCTTGCGCAGCGGATACGAGCAGTACTTC | CASSLRSGYEQYF
once | TRBJ1-5 | TRBD1 | TRBV10-3 | TGTGCCATCAGTCCGGGACAGACAATAGGCAATCAGCCCCAGCATTTT | CAISPGQTIGNQPQHF
- | TRBJ1-5 | TRBD1 | TRBV19 | TGTGCCAGTACGGACAGGGGTCGGTATCAGCCCCAGCATTTT | CASTDRGRYQPQHF
- | TRBJ1-2 | - | TRBV29-1 | TGCAGCGTTGACGGCAACTCTAACTATGGCTACACCTTC | CSVDGNSNYGYTF
once | TRBJ2-3 | TRBD2 | TRBV11-2 | TGTGCCAGCAGCTTAGATCGCAGTGGGAGGGCCCGCACAGATACGCAGTATTTT | CASSLDRSGRARTDTQYF
- | TRBJ1-2 | - | TRBV29-1 | TGCAGCGTTTCCATAAGGGTGAGGGGCCGGGGAGGCTACACCTTC | CSVSIRVRGRGGYTF
- | TRBJ1-4 | - | TRBV2 | TGTGCCAGCAGTCAGGGGTACAGCCTAGAAGGAAAACTGTTTTTT | CASSQGYSLEGKLFF
- | TRBJ2-7 | - | TRBV2 | TGTGCCAGCAGGGCGGTCTTGGAGCAGTACTTC | CASRAVLEQYF
- | TRBJ2-5 | - | TRBV20-1 | TGCAGTGCCAGGCTGGGAGAGACCCAGTACTTC | CSARLGETQYF
- | TRBJ2-1 | - | TRBV19 | TGTGCCAGTACCCCGGGGGAGCAGTACAATGAGCAGTTCTTC | CASTPGEQYNEQFF
- | TRBJ2-7 | - | TRBV7-8 | TGTGCCAGCAGCAAGGGGACCTACGAGCAGTACTTC | CASSKGTYEQYF
- | TRBJ2-5 | - | TRBV10-3 | TGTGCCACCGCGAGGAGCCTTACGGAGACCCAGTACTTC | CATARSLTETQYF
- | TRBJ2-1 | - | TRBV5-1 | TGCGCCAGCAGCATACAGGGACGCGGGTTACTTGATGAGCAGTTCTTC | CASSIQGRGLLDEQFF
- | TRBJ1-4 | - | TRBV11-3 | TGTGCCAGCAGCTTAGGAGGGAAAAATGAAAAACTGTTTTTT | CASSLGGKNEKLFF
- | TRBJ2-7 | - | TRBV6-5 | TGTGCCAGCAGGCCGACTCAAAGCTCCTACGAGCAGTACTTC | CASRPTQSSYEQYF
once | TRBJ1-1 | - | TRBV7-9 | TGTGCCAGCAGCCCGGAGCCGGTCATGAACACTGAAGCTTTCTTT | CASSPEPVMNTEAFF
- | TRBJ2-3 | - | TRBV6-1 | TGTGCCAGCAGTGAAAGAACAGGATCCGCAGATACGCAGTATTTT | CASSERTGSADTQYF
- | TRBJ2-2 | TRBD1 | TRBV19 | TGTGCCAGTAGAGACAGGGGTACCGGGGAGCTGTTTTTT | CASRDRGTGELFF
- | TRBJ1-4 | TRBD1 | TRBV4-1 | TGCGCCAGCAGCCAATTGGGACAGGGGAATGAAAAACTGTTTTTT | CASSQLGQGNEKLFF
few | TRBJ2-7 | TRBD1 | TRBV18 | TGTGCCAGCTCACCTGGGACAGAGACTTCCTACGAGCAGTACTTC | CASSPGTETSYEQYF
- | TRBJ1-2 | TRBD1 | TRBV9 | TGTGCCAGCAGCGCGGGACAGCCCCATGGCTACACCTTC | CASSAGQPHGYTF
once | TRBJ2-3 | TRBD2 | TRBV13 | TGTGCCAGCAGCTCCGCGACTAGCGGGAGGCCAGATACGCAGTATTTT | CASSSATSGRPDTQYF
- | TRBJ2-7 | - | TRBV18 | TGTGCCAGCTCCGAGAGCTCCTACGAGCAGTACTTC | CASSESSYEQYF
- | TRBJ2-1 | TRBD1 | TRBV19 | TGTGCCAGTAGATACGACAGGGCAAGCTCCTACAATGAGCAGTTCTTC | CASRYDRASSYNEQFF
once | TRBJ2-1 | TRBD1 | TRBV5-1 | TGCGCCAGCAGCTTGGATGGACAGGTCAACAATGAGCAGTTCTTC | CASSLDGQVNNEQFF
- | TRBJ2-1 | TRBD2 | TRBV19 | TGTGCCAGTAGACCTAGCGGGGCGATCAATGAGCAGTTCTTC | CASRPSGAINEQFF
- | TRBJ1-3 | - | TRBV7-8 | TGTGCCAGCAGCTTTGACAGGGGAAACACCATATATTTT | CASSFDRGNTIYF
- | TRBJ1-1 | - | TRBV11-2 | TGTGCCAGCAGATCCGGGGTTCTCATTAGAGGCACTGAAGCTTTCTTT | CASRSGVLIRGTEAFF
- | TRBJ1-4 | - | TRBV27 | TGTGCCAGCAGTTTAATCCAGGGCGGGGAAAAACTGTTTTTT | CASSLIQGGEKLFF
- | TRBJ2-1 | - | TRBV2 | TGTGCCAGCGCCCCTTGGATCCCTCGGGAGGAGCAGTTCTTC | CASAPWIPREEQFF
- | TRBJ2-7 | - | TRBV18 | TGTGCCAGCTCACCACAATCGTTCTCCTACGAGCAGTACTTC | CASSPQSFSYEQYF
- | TRBJ2-5 | TRBD2 | TRBV7-9 | TGTGCCAGCAGCTGGGGACTAGCGGGGCAAGAGACCCAGTACTTC | CASSWGLAGQETQYF
once | TRBJ2-7 | TRBD1 | TRBV6-6 | TGTGCCAGCAGTTACGCTGACAGGGCGGACGAGCAGTACTTC | CASSYADRADEQYF
- | TRBJ2-1 | - | TRBV20-1 | TGCAGTGCTTTAACAGGGAATGAGCAGTTCTTC | CSALTGNEQFF
once | TRBJ2-3 | TRBD2 | TRBV5-1 | TGCGCCAGCAGCTTGGCTGGACTAGCGATGAGCACAGATACGCAGTATTTT | CASSLAGLAMSTDTQYF
- | TRBJ2-3 | - | TRBV6-1 | TGTGCCAGCACCGTAGGGGCCTCCACAGATACGCAGTATTTT | CASTVGASTDTQYF
- | TRBJ2-7 | TRBD2 | TRBV2 | TGTGCCAGCAGTCCCTCGCGGGGGGCTCACGAGCAGTACTTC | CASSPSRGAHEQYF
- | TRBJ2-5 | - | TRBV18 | TGTGCCAGCTCACCAGCCGAGGGGACCCAGTACTTC | CASSPAEGTQYF
- | TRBJ2-7 | - | TRBV4-2 | TGTGCCAGCAGCCAAGATAGGGGATACGAGCAGTACTTC | CASSQDRGYEQYF
- | TRBJ2-2 | TRBD2 | TRBV12-5 | TGTGCTAGTGGTTTAACTTCCCCTAGCGGGAGGCACACCGGGGAGCTGTTTTTT | CASGLTSPSGRHTGELFF
- | TRBJ1-1 | TRBD1 | TRBV4-2 | TGTGCCAGCAGCCAACCCGGACAGGGGAGCACTGAAGCTTTCTTT | CASSQPGQGSTEAFF
once | TRBJ2-2 | TRBD1 | TRBV6-5 | TGTGCCAGCAGTTTCGCCGGGACAGGGGATAACGGGGAGCTGTTTTTT | CASSFAGTGDNGELFF
- | TRBJ2-7 | - | TRBV11-2 | TGTGCCAGCAGCTTCACTCGGCTGGGGGGGCTCTCCTACGAGCAGTACTTC | CASSFTRLGGLSYEQYF
- | TRBJ2-5 | TRBD1 | TRBV29-1 | TGCAGCGTTGACAGGGGGCTTGGGACCCAGTACTTC | CSVDRGLGTQYF
- | TRBJ2-7 | - | TRBV5-1 | TGCGCCAGCAGCTTAACCGGGGCCAACTACGAGCAGTACTTC | CASSLTGANYEQYF
once | TRBJ2-7 | - | TRBV10-3 | TGTGCCATCGGGGAAGTGGTGGGAGGCGAGCAGTACTTC | CAIGEVVGGEQYF
once | TRBJ2-5 | TRBD1 | TRBV25-1 | TGTGCCAGCAGTCAGCCGGGACAGCTTAAAGAGACCCAGTACTTC | CASSQPGQLKETQYF
- | TRBJ2-6 | TRBD1 | TRBV7-9 | TGTGCCAGCAGCTTACCACGGACAGGGGGCTCTGGGGCCAACGTCCTGACTTTC | CASSLPRTGGSGANVLTF
- | TRBJ2-1 | TRBD2 | TRBV9 | TGTGCCAGCAGCGTAGGGGGAGGGGCCAACTCCTACAATGAGCAGTTCTTC | CASSVGGGANSYNEQFF
- | TRBJ2-1 | - | TRBV9 | TGTGCCAGCAGCGCTTCGTTGGTAGGGGATGAGCAGTTCTTC | CASSASLVGDEQFF
- | TRBJ1-4 | TRBD1 | TRBV5-1 | TGCGCCAGCAGCTTGGCCCCAGGAAGTTCGGGACAGGGAACCCCTTGGGAAAAACTGTTTTTT | CASSLAPGSSGQGTPWEKLFF
- | TRBJ2-3 | TRBD2 | TRBV11-2 | TGTGCCAGCAGCGGTCTAGCGGGATCCACAGATACGCAGTATTTT | CASSGLAGSTDTQYF
- | TRBJ2-1 | TRBD2 | TRBV11-2 | TGTGCCAGCAGCCATGGGACTAGCGGAGAGCAGTTCTTC | CASSHGTSGEQFF